This T cell receptor (beta chain) was found in a study of T-cell memory formation after mild COVID-19. In the study overall: For the most part, TCR clusters were specific to one donor. Study-level findings and limits: Of the contracting clones, CD4+ ones lay mainly in CM and EM, and CD8+ ones in EMRA.

Points on this clonotype: Its target is unknown.

After removal of 4 bases from V and 1 base from J, the junction contained 9 bases not matched to a gene. The CDR3 length is 17 residues. Germline-derived CDR1 and CDR2 are SGHDT and YYEEEE. The authors produced TCR alpha and TCR beta cDNA libraries with sample barcodes and UMIs by 5'RACE using constant-segment primers. TCRdb reprocessed the 5' RACE reads via MiXCR and lists one record per CDR3 protein. The table lists some 600,000 distinct CDR3 sequences, 15% to 20% of them singletons. Sequencing was done on a sample of PBMCs or a T cell subset sorted from them (not recorded which). The chain couples TRBV5-6 to TRBJ2-1; 9 bases agree with TRBD1. The clonotype originates from an adult woman who had mild COVID-19 (a few samples of this study predate the infection). Cell type and time point are not known. This CDR3 is CASSLRIDRGSYNEQFF. Here the CDR3 DNA reads TGTGCCAGCAGCCTACGTATTGACAGGGGGTCCTACAATGAGCAGTTCTTC.